A single T cell receptor beta chain is shown here with its context. Its antigen is not known. Data came from immunoSEQ multiplex PCR; TCRdb stores just in-frame clones and leaves some out. The data contain 150,000 to 170,000 clones, less than 90% of them seen just once; the ten biggest clones take up around 24%. The CDR3 is 18 residues long. The germline CDR1 and CDR2 sequences are MGHRA and YSYEKL. With 0 bases clipped from V and 3 bases from J, the junction kept 11 bases outside the gene matches. The sample is drawn from a study of cytomegalovirus exposure and HLA in healthy donors. Findings and caveats of the study: Accounts indicate the classifier identified cytomegalovirus status with strong specificity and sensitivity. Cytomegalovirus association was assigned to about 150 TCR beta chains.

This sequence was found in a man between 18 and 29 years old in good health and CMV-seropositive. J is TRBJ2-7 and V is TRBV4-1, with 10 bases that match TRBD1. The material sequenced was PBMCs. This CDR3 is CASSQERRQGAGGYEQYF. In DNA form, the CDR3 reads TGCGCCAGCAGCCAAGAAAGGAGACAGGGGGCAGGAGGCTACGAGCAGTACTTC.